A single sample gave rise to the 21 T cell receptor beta chains below, sequenced in a study of blood T cell repertoires in COVID-19. Here immunoSEQ multiplex PCR was the method, and the copy in TCRdb shows in-frame clones only, minus some. The sample consists of some 200,000 clones, roughly 82% of them appearing once. Sequencing was carried out using PBMCs or T cells enriched from blood (not recorded which). The origin of the receptors is a man aged 40-55 years who had recovered from COVID-19.

The V call is TRBV27, the J call TRBJ1-1, with D maybe TRBD1 (5 bases). Germline V gene sequence: CDR1 MNHEY, CDR2 SMNVEV (reference sequence). CDR3 length: 17 amino acids. Trimming took 5 bases from V and 1 from J, leaving 20 bases between them. This CDR3 reads CASSPWGGLGKNTEAFF. DNA for the CDR3: TGTGCCAGCAGTCCCTGGGGGGGTCTCGGTAAGAACACTGAAGCTTTCTTT.

CDR3 coding DNA: TGCAGTGTAGAGGGAACAGATACGCAGTATTTT. This encodes CSVEGTDTQYF. This chain connects TRBV20-1 to TRBJ2-3, with D possibly matching TRBD2 (5 bases). Germline CDR1 reads DFQATT; CDR2 reads SNEGSKA (reference sequence). The length of the CDR3 is 11 residues. Trimming cost V 7 bases and J 3 bases, with 8 bases left between them.

This clone was seen just once. The rearrangement joins TRBV7-2 to TRBJ2-3, with TRBD2 matching over 8 bases. After removal of 1 base from V and 1 base from J, the junction contained 1 base not matched to a gene. CDR3 length: 15 amino acids. Germline lookup yields CDR1 SGHTA and CDR2 FQGNSA. CDR3 DNA sequence: TGTGCCAGCAGCTTAGGTAGCGGGGGCACAGATACGCAGTATTTT. This codes for CASSLGSGGTDTQYF.

This chain links TRBV19 with TRBJ2-1; 15 bases align to TRBD2. Germline values: CDR1 LNHDA, CDR2 SQIVND (reference sequence). The ends lost 7 bases at V and 6 bases at J; junction bases unmatched: 10. The CDR3 length is 17 residues. The CDR3, as DNA: TGTGCCAGTACCTCCGGGACTAGCGGGAGGACCCTCAATGAGCAGTTCTTC. This sequence encodes CASTSGTSGRTLNEQFF. The whole variable domain, remainder taken from reference TRBV19 and TRBJ2-1, is DGGITQSPKYLFRKEGQNVTLSCEQNLNHDAMYWYRQDPGQGLRLIYYSQIVNDFQKGDIAEGYSVSREKKESFPLTVTSAQKNPTAFYLCASTSGTSGRTLNEQFFGPGTRLTVL.

The chain uses TRBV2 and TRBJ2-1; 12 bases fit TRBD2. Germline CDR1 and CDR2: SNHLY and FYNNEI. V shed 7 bases, J shed 5 bases, and the junction held 6 bases outside the gene matches. This CDR3 region has 15 residues. As DNA, the CDR3 is TGTGCCAGCATGAGGAGGACTAGCGGGAACAATGAGCAGTTCTTC. It codes for CASMRRTSGNNEQFF.

This chain links TRBV5-4 with TRBJ2-5; perhaps TRBD2 as D (5 bases). The germline V and J ends were trimmed by 0 bases and 4 bases, with 13 bases remaining between them. Germline V gene data show CDR1 as SGHNT and CDR2 as YYREEE (reference sequence). The CDR3 sequence is 15 residues long. The CDR3: CASSLAGNRPETQYF. CDR3 nucleotides: TGTGCCAGCAGCTTGGCCGGGAACCGTCCAGAGACCCAGTACTTC.

This clone was counted between two and nine times. V is TRBV4-3 and J is TRBJ2-7, with TRBD1 as a possible D gene (7 bases). CDR1 and CDR2 (germline): LGHNA, YSLEER. This CDR3 comprises 18 residues. Deletions cut 1 base from V and 3 bases from J, with 22 bases between. CDR3 sequence: CASSQVEIGGRGDYEQYF. CDR3 nucleotides: TGCGCCAGCAGCCAAGTCGAGATTGGAGGCAGGGGGGACTACGAGCAGTACTTC.

This clone came up many times. The rearrangement uses TRBV12-3 or TRBV12-4 and TRBJ1-3; no clear D. This CDR3 has 12 residues. Deletions cut 3 bases from V and 2 bases from J, with 2 bases between. The DNA of the CDR3 is TGTGCCAGCAGTTTTACTGGAAACACCATATATTTT. Translating gives CASSFTGNTIYF.

The rearrangement joins TRBV28 to TRBJ2-7, with unresolved D. Trimming removed 3 bases from V and 1 base from J, with 7 bases in between. This CDR3 comprises 13 residues. Germline V gives CDR1 MDHEN, CDR2 SYDVKM. The CDR3 region has the DNA TGTGCCAGCAGTTTGACAAGGTCCTACGAGCAGTACTTC. This codes for CASSLTRSYEQYF.

Within the sample, this clone is medium-sized. The CDR3 DNA follows: TGTGCCAGCAGTGACGGGACAAACACCGGGGAGCTGTTTTTT. As protein: CASSDGTNTGELFF. The rearrangement uses TRBV6-4 and TRBJ2-2; a possible D gene is TRBD1 (6 bases). CDR1 MRHNA and CDR2 SNTAGT come from the germline V gene. The length of the CDR3 is 14 residues. Trimming shortened V by 2 bases and J by 2 bases, and 6 bases separated the two germline ends.

The chain has TRBV11-3 and TRBJ2-1, with D tentatively TRBD1 (6 bases). V gave up 4 bases and J gave up 10 bases, with 14 bases separating them. The length of the CDR3 is 13 residues. Germline loops: CDR1 SGHNT, CDR2 YENEEA. CDR3: CASSSVTRGEQFF. In DNA, the CDR3 is TGTGCCAGCAGCTCCGTAACTAGGGGGGAGCAGTTCTTC.

The chain combines TRBV4-3 with TRBJ2-7; unclear D gene. CDR3 length equals 14 residues. The V and J ends lost 0 bases and 5 bases respectively, with 11 bases between them. Germline V gene sequence: CDR1 LGHNA, CDR2 YSLEER. CDR3 bases: TGCGCCAGCAGCCAAGACCCAGCGAGCCACGAGCAGTACTTC. Amino acids: CASSQDPASHEQYF.

CDR3 sequence reads: CASSLAHGGGGITDTQYF. The CDR3, as DNA: TGTGCCAGCAGCTTGGCCCACGGGGGCGGGGGAATCACAGATACGCAGTATTTT. V is TRBV5-4 and J is TRBJ2-3, with D maybe TRBD2 (7 bases). This CDR3 spans 18 amino acids. The V end was cut by 0 bases, the J end by 2 bases, with 19 bases between. Germline V gene sequence: CDR1 SGHNT, CDR2 YYREEE (reference sequence).

Note on this clone: At one of its ends the junction is not consistent with the germline gene, which may arise from a read error. Here the CDR3 reads CASSYPGLMKF. CDR3 DNA: TGTGCCAGCAGTTACCCGGGTCTCATGAAGTTC. The chain couples TRBV6-2 or TRBV6-3 to TRBJ1-2; D is undetermined. The germline V gene has CDR1 MNHEY and CDR2 SVGEGT. The CDR3 runs to 11 residues.

The CDR3 bases are TGTGCCAGCAGTGAGGTGGCTGCCTTCGATTCACCCCTCCACTTT. It translates to CASSEVAAFDSPLHF. The gene calls are TRBV2 and TRBJ1-6, with D unresolved. The CDR3 extends over 15 amino acids. With 3 bases removed from V and 8 bases from J, the gap between germline ends came to 14 bases. The germline gives CDR1 SNHLY, CDR2 FYNNEI.

This chain joins TRBV2 and TRBJ2-2; TRBD1 aligns across 8 bases. This CDR3 spans 16 amino acids. V shed 8 bases and J 1 base; nucleotides not matched to a gene: 9. The V gene's germline CDR1 is SNHLY and CDR2 FYNNEI. The CDR3, as DNA: TGTGCCAGCCCCGGGCCGGGACAGGTGAACACCGGGGAGCTGTTTTTT. Translating it yields CASPGPGQVNTGELFF.

V and J are TRBV6-2 or TRBV6-3 and TRBJ1-6; 8 nucleotides line up with TRBD1. The trim removed 0 bases at V and 10 bases at J, leaving 5 bases unmatched. This CDR3 is built from 15 residues. CDR1 MNHEY and CDR2 SVGEGT come from the germline V gene. CDR3 residues: CASSYSRTGKSPLHF. In nucleotides, the CDR3 is TGTGCCAGCAGTTACTCCCGGACAGGGAAATCACCCCTCCACTTT.

The rearrangement links TRBV13 to TRBJ1-5; possible D gene TRBD1, 5 bases. This CDR3 spans 14 amino acids. In germline, CDR1 is PRHDT, CDR2 FYEKMQ (reference sequence). Deletions cut 0 bases from V and 2 bases from J, with 5 bases between. Here the CDR3 DNA reads TGTGCCAGCAGCTTAGGACAGGGCAATCAGCCCCAGCATTTT. Encoded protein: CASSLGQGNQPQHF.

The rearrangement joins TRBV2 to TRBJ2-3, with a weak D call TRBD1 (5 bases). The CDR3 consists of 13 residues. V lost 6 bases to trimming and J lost 4 bases, with 11 bases between them. In germline, CDR1 is SNHLY, CDR2 FYNNEI. The DNA for the CDR3 is TGTGCCAGCAGATCAGGGATTGCAGATACGCAGTATTTT. Translated: CASRSGIADTQYF.

The gene calls are TRBV6-2 or TRBV6-3 and TRBJ2-1, with unresolved D. Germline V gene sequence: CDR1 MNHEY, CDR2 SVGEGT. The V gene lost 5 bases and the J gene lost 0 bases, with 8 bases spanning the gap. This CDR3 region has 14 residues. The DNA of the CDR3 is TGTGCCAGCAGTGTGACACCCTCCTACAATGAGCAGTTCTTC. It encodes CASSVTPSYNEQFF.

The table lists this clone with a count of one. The genes are TRBV6-5 and TRBJ1-2; 8 nucleotides match TRBD1. V shed 2 bases and J 7 bases; nucleotides not matched to a gene: 0. The CDR3 extends over 12 amino acids. CDR1 is MNHEY and CDR2 is SVGAGI in the germline V gene. CDR3 coding DNA: TGTGCCAGCAGTTACGACAGGGGTGGCTACACCTTC. Its protein is CASSYDRGGYTF.